This T cell receptor (beta chain) was retrieved from a study of blood T cell repertoires in COVID-19. The wider study: COVID-19 samples from acute and convalescent phases originated in the United States, Italy and Spain. Sources were T cells, B-cell-depleted T cells, or PBMCs; the material itself was cDNA or gDNA.

In the authors' methods: Amplification from reference gene primers served as the basis for estimated nucleated cell counts. The protocol was immunoSEQ multiplex PCR, while the TCRdb copy is restricted to in-frame clones and leaves out a portion. The V and J calls and clone size are taken from that table; D and trimming were inferred from the DNA. The sample gives roughly 380,000 clones, roughly nine tenths of which show up once; around 3.9% is in the top ten. V lost 5 bases to trimming and J lost 4 bases; unmatched junction nucleotides: 11. The CDR3 spans 17 residues. CDR1 LNHDA and CDR2 SQIVND come from the germline V gene (reference sequence).

V is TRBV19 and J is TRBJ1-5; 10 bases fit TRBD1. Sequencing was performed on peripheral blood. The clonotype comes from a woman aged 55-69 years with COVID-19, enrolled during active disease. The CDR3 DNA sequence: TGTGCCAGTAGTCCTCGGGACAGGGGATTGACGAATCAGCCCCAGCATTTT. Its translation is CASSPRDRGLTNQPQHF.